This T cell receptor beta chain was identified in a study of T cells in Graves' hyperthyroidism and ophthalmopathy. Study-wide results and caveats: The model's output predicted ophthalmopathy at a median of roughly seven months prior to onset.

Authors of the study amplified TCR beta CDR3 regions from RNA transcripts. HTBI primers were used for first-round RT-PCR of the TCR CDR3. TCRdb processed the multiplex PCR reads anew with MiXCR; each CDR3 protein has one entry. The sample gives 600,000 to 800,000 distinct CDR3 sequences, around 40% of which show up once; less than 40% is in the top ten. The CDR3 has 13 residues. Germline V gives CDR1 LGHDT, CDR2 YNNKEL (reference sequence). In this sample, this clonotype turned up a few times. What it binds is not known. One junction end does not reproduce the germline sequence, and a read error may be involved. With a duration under 2 months, the hyperthyroidism was newly diagnosed in patients aged 18 to 65. Patients with uncontrolled infections, other autoimmune diseases, pregnancy or lactation were excluded. Fresh 10 ml peripheral blood yielded PBMCs.

J is TRBJ1-1 and V is TRBV3-1, with 7 bases aligning to TRBD1. The source is a woman aged 40 to 50 with Graves' hyperthyroidism. Input material: blood. The DNA for the CDR3 is TGTGCCAGCTTAGACAGGGCGAACGCTGAAGCTTTCTTT. Encoded protein: CASLDRANAEAFF.